This T cell receptor (beta chain) was recovered during a study of cytomegalovirus exposure and HLA in healthy donors. A multiplex PCR was run with 60 Vbeta primers and 13 Jbeta primers. The protocol was immunoSEQ multiplex PCR, while the TCRdb copy is restricted to in-frame clones and leaves out a portion. This table holds fewer than 90,000 clones, roughly four fifths found once. Germline values: CDR1 GTSNPN, CDR2 SVGIG (reference sequence). The CDR3 is 13 amino acids. Deletions cut 3 bases from V and 0 bases from J, with 8 bases between. This chain joins TRBV30 and TRBJ1-1; a possible D gene is TRBD1 (5 bases). The sequencing sample was made of PBMCs. The clonotype comes from a man between 25 and 39 years old in good health and CMV-seronegative. Here the CDR3 DNA reads TGTGCCTGGAGGGGGGGGATGAACACTGAAGCTTTCTTT. This translates into CAWRGGMNTEAFF.